This T cell receptor beta chain originates from a study of cytomegalovirus exposure and HLA in healthy donors. Overall study findings and caveats: Fewer N-insertions (relative to the approximately 670-donor mean) were reportedly seen in an Asian-associated ancestry cluster in a later analysis. Certain indistinguishable V segments, among them TRBV6-2 and TRBV6-3, were excluded. Apparent HLA restriction characterized most CMV-associated TCR beta chains in a later analysis.

Germline loops: CDR1 MNHNY, CDR2 SVGAGI (reference sequence). V lost 4 bases and J 2 bases, leaving 14 bases between the germline ends. This CDR3 is 15 amino acids long. A word on this clone: Its specificity is unknown.

With 60 Vbeta and 13 Jbeta primers, the PCR was carried out. The protocol was immunoSEQ multiplex PCR, while the TCRdb copy is restricted to in-frame clones and leaves out a portion. Of some 160,000 clones in the sample, over 70% were seen once. The sequence came from a man aged 35-49 years in good health and CMV-seronegative. The specimen sequenced was PBMCs. This chain links TRBV6-6 with TRBJ1-1; TRBD1 might be the D (6 bases). For the CDR3, the DNA is TGTGCCAGCAGTTCCAAAGACAGGCCCAACACTGAAGCTTTCTTT. It encodes CASSSKDRPNTEAFF.